This T cell receptor (beta chain) stems from a study of shared clonotypes between healthy human individuals. Study-level background: The cohort had a couple of women and a few men, ages 18 to 49.

To make CD8 memory, CD45RO+ cells were put together with CCR7-negative CD45RA+ TemRA cells. V lost 4 bases, J lost 8 bases, and 11 bases lay in between. CDR3 length: 13 residues. In germline, CDR1 is SEHNR, CDR2 FQNEAQ (reference sequence). For every subset, genomic DNA was evenly distributed across several immunoSEQ plates. Per the original data handling: ImmunoSEQ output held junction-only sequences without quality scores, so filtering differed. Here immunoSEQ multiplex PCR was the method, and the copy in TCRdb shows in-frame clones only, minus some. V, J and clone size were drawn from that table, and D and trimming were deduced from the DNA. Here the sample spans roughly 400,000 clones, roughly 96% being singletons.

This receptor was obtained from a man aged 30 to 45 in good health. The chain is built from TRBV7-9 and TRBJ2-2; D is uncertain. The sample consisted of memory CD8+ T cells sorted from blood. As for subset: CD45RO+ cells pooled with CCR7-negative TemRA cells. As DNA, the CDR3 is TGTGCCAGCAGCTGGACCGGCGTAGGGGAGCTGTTTTTT. Protein sequence: CASSWTGVGELFF.